This T cell receptor beta chain was recovered during a study of cytomegalovirus exposure and HLA in healthy donors. The PCR used 60 Vbeta and 13 Jbeta primers. Repertoires were generated with immunoSEQ multiplex PCR, while TCRdb's copy carries only in-frame clones and drops some. The profile shows some 100,000 clones, roughly 70% of them singletons. The CDR3 extends over 14 amino acids. Germline assignment: CDR1 MDHEN and CDR2 SYDVKM. V was shortened by 2 bases and J by 4 bases, with 11 bases between the two germline ends. The clonotype was recovered from a man in his forties or fifties in good health and CMV-seronegative. The specimen was PBMCs. V is TRBV28 and J is TRBJ1-1, with D uncertain. CDR3 DNA: TGTGCCAGCAGTTTAGGAGGCTTCCTCACTGAAGCTTTCTTT. It encodes CASSLGGFLTEAFF.